This T cell receptor beta chain stems from a study of T cell repertoires in cytomegalovirus infection. Overall study context: Public TCR beta signatures indicated both CMV infection and matching HLA type. Points from the study as a whole: CMV carriers having the relevant HLA were flagged by cumulative public TCR beta family frequency. Dominating the ex vivo response were TCR beta clonotypes that were CMV-specific and HLA-C-restricted.

This clonotype was found a few times. The antigen remains undetermined. Germline assignment: CDR1 SNHLY and CDR2 FYNNEI. The junction had 5 bases not matched to a gene; V was cut back by 7 bases and J by 0 bases. The CDR3 runs 14 residues. TCRdb re-derived calls from the reads in MiXCR, one entry per CDR3 protein. The sample includes approximately 250,000 distinct CDR3 sequences, around 8.7% seen only once; the top ten take roughly 16%. This sequence joins TRBV2 and TRBJ2-5, with TRBD1 identical over 7 bases. Sample: PBMCs. This receptor was identified in a human donor in good health (CMV status not recorded). Some clones in this sample may be carry-over from other donors' samples. The chain's CDR3 is CASKGTANQETQYF. The DNA of the CDR3 is TGTGCCAGCAAGGGGACAGCAAACCAAGAGACCCAGTACTTC.